A single sample gave rise to the 27 T cell receptor beta chains below, sequenced in a study of T cells after yellow fever vaccination. TCRdb ran MiXCR on the 5' RACE reads and lists one entry per CDR3 protein. Among about 74,000 distinct CDR3 sequences, approximately 6.5% were seen once, and the ten largest hold about 32%. The sample in question was CD8+ T cells sorted from PBMCs, obtained 4 to 6 days after the first yellow fever vaccination. These receptor sequences come from a man between 18 and 29 years old who received the YFV17D yellow fever vaccine.

The V call is TRBV5-6, the J call TRBJ2-7; 10 positions match TRBD1. The CDR3 totals 14 residues. Germline V lookup: CDR1 SGHDT, CDR2 YYEEEE. Unmatched junction bases numbered 5, after V lost 7 bases and J lost 1 base. This chain's CDR3 is CASVDRGSSYEQYF. DNA for the CDR3: TGTGCCAGCGTGGACAGGGGGTCTTCCTACGAGCAGTACTTC. Full variable domain (outside the CDR3, taken from reference TRBV5-6 and TRBJ2-7): DAGVTQSPTHLIKTRGQQVTLRCSPKSGHDTVSWYQQALGQGPQFIFQYYEEEERQRGNFPDRFSGHQFPNYSSELNVNALLLGDSALYLCASVDRGSSYEQYFGPGTRLTVT.

The rearrangement links TRBV29-1 to TRBJ2-3, with a weak D call TRBD2 (6 bases). Germline CDR1 is SQVTM and CDR2 is ANQGSEA. The CDR3 is made up of 15 amino acids. V gave up 2 bases and J gave up 6 bases, with 18 bases separating them. The CDR3 bases are TGCAGCGTTGAACGAGGGAGGTATGGGGGGGATACGCAGTATTTT. It codes for CSVERGRYGGDTQYF.

With regard to this clonotype: A read error may be the cause here, since a much bigger clone is one base away. V usage is TRBV12-3 or TRBV12-4 and J usage is TRBJ2-3; the D gene is possibly TRBD1 (5 bases). The germline V and J ends were trimmed by 1 base and 3 bases, with 8 bases remaining between them. This CDR3 has 14 residues. In nucleotides, the CDR3 is TGTGCCAGCAGTTTAGTGACAGTGACAGATACGCAGTATTTT. Translating gives CASSLVTVTDTQYF.

V usage is TRBV25-1 and J usage is TRBJ1-1; 7 bases fit TRBD1. V lost 4 bases to trimming and J lost 1 base; unmatched junction nucleotides: 6. The germline V gene has CDR1 MGHDK and CDR2 SYGVNS. The CDR3 has 15 residues. CDR3 nucleotide sequence: TGTGCCAGCAGTGCGTGGGACAGCCGGAACACTGAAGCTTTCTTT. It specifies CASSAWDSRNTEAFF.

This clonotype was counted a few times. The V call is TRBV6-1, the J call TRBJ2-7; D gene ambiguous. Trimming shortened V by 2 bases and J by 2 bases, and 7 bases separated the two germline ends. CDR1 is MNHNS and CDR2 is SASEGT in the germline V gene. There are 13 residues in the CDR3. This CDR3 is CASSERATYEQYV. The CDR3 nucleotides are TGTGCCAGCAGTGAACGGGCAACCTACGAGCAGTACGTC.

This clonotype has ten or more counts. This sequence joins TRBV12-3 or TRBV12-4 and TRBJ2-1; a possible D gene is TRBD1 (6 bases). The CDR3 consists of 15 residues. Trimming took off 7 bases at V and 2 bases at J, with 15 bases between the two ends. The CDR3 DNA reads as TGTGCCAGCACCCCCGGACAGTATGCCTACAATGAGCAGTTCTTC. Translated: CASTPGQYAYNEQFF.

This chain uses TRBV7-9 with TRBJ2-1; 7 bases map to TRBD2. The V gene's germline CDR1 is SEHNR and CDR2 FQNEAQ (reference sequence). This CDR3 is built from 14 residues. J lost 0 bases, V lost 8 bases, and 4 bases had no gene match. The CDR3 DNA follows: TGTGCCAGCCAGCGGGGCCTCTCCTACAATGAGCAGTTCTTC. Amino acid sequence: CASQRGLSYNEQFF.

A word on this clonotype: A single base separates this from a much larger clone, so it may be a read error. The CDR3 is CAMGPEGRYNEQFF. The CDR3 DNA follows: TGTGCCATGGGCCCCGAGGGACGGTACAATGAGCAGTTCTTC. J is TRBJ2-1 and V is TRBV5-6; tentatively, D is TRBD1 or TRBD2 (5 bases each). V lost 9 bases and J lost 4, with 17 bases in between. This CDR3 contains 14 residues. The germline V gene has CDR1 SGHDT and CDR2 YYEEEE.

This clonotype was observed a handful of times. This chain uses TRBV10-2 with TRBJ2-7; 7 positions agree with TRBD2. The germline gives CDR1 WSHSY, CDR2 SAAADI. V lost 8 bases to trimming and J lost 3 bases; unmatched junction nucleotides: 4. The CDR3 is made up of 12 amino acids. CDR3 DNA: TGCGCCAGCTCGTCTAGCGGCTACGAGCAGTACTTC. This encodes CASSSSGYEQYF.

The V call is TRBV7-9, the J call TRBJ2-7, with D possibly being TRBD1 (7 bases). V was pared by 1 base and J by 9 bases, with 13 bases between. CDR3 length: 13 amino acids. CDR1 is SEHNR, CDR2 FQNEAQ, per germline (reference sequence). The CDR3 nucleotides are TGTGCCAGCAGCTTAGACTGGCAGGGGGGGCAGTACTTC. Protein sequence: CASSLDWQGGQYF.

This clonotype was found once. Being one base from a much bigger clone, this may be a read error. This chain links TRBV12-3 or TRBV12-4 with TRBJ2-1, with D possibly matching TRBD1 (7 bases). The CDR3 consists of 15 residues. Trimming shortened V by 6 bases and J by 5 bases, and 17 bases separated the two germline ends. The CDR3 coding sequence is TGTGCCAGCAGGGCTAGCAGGGGGGAAAACAATGAGCAGTTCTTC. It is translated as CASRASRGENNEQFF.

This clonotype occurred a few times. This chain connects TRBV3-1 to TRBJ1-5, with D uncertain. Germline CDR1 and CDR2: LGHDT and YNNKEL (reference sequence). The V end lost 2 bases, the J end lost 5 bases, and 7 bases lay between the germline ends. The CDR3 is 13 residues long. CDR3 in amino acids: CASSQRNDQPQHF. CDR3 DNA: TGTGCCAGCAGCCAAAGGAACGATCAGCCCCAGCATTTT.

This clonotype showed up just a few times. The chain combines TRBV5-5 with TRBJ2-7; TRBD1 matches 7 bases. Germline V gene data show CDR1 as SGHKS and CDR2 as YYEKEE (reference sequence). The ends lost 1 base at V and 4 bases at J; junction bases unmatched: 11. The CDR3 covers 16 residues. The CDR3 is CASSLSSQTGEYEQYV. In nucleotides, the CDR3 is TGTGCCAGCAGCTTGAGTTCCCAAACAGGGGAATACGAGCAGTACGTC.

The CDR3 spells CASSPRTGGGEQYF. CDR3 in DNA: TGTGCCAGCAGCCCGCGGACAGGGGGAGGGGAGCAGTACTTC. The genes are TRBV7-9 and TRBJ2-7; 10 bases map to TRBD1. There are 14 residues in the CDR3. Germline CDR1 is SEHNR and CDR2 is FQNEAQ (reference sequence). V lost 5 bases, J lost 7 bases, and 8 bases stayed unmatched. Looking up the rest from reference TRBV7-9 and TRBJ2-7 gives the full variable domain: DTGVSQNPRHKITKRGQNVTFRCDPISEHNRLYWYRQTLGQGPEFLTYFQNEAQLEKSRLLSDRFSAERPKGSFSTLEIQRTEQGDSAMYLCASSPRTGGGEQYFGPGTRLTVT.

There are many counts of this clonotype. The chain couples TRBV27 to TRBJ2-2; no firm D call. Trimming removed 5 bases at V and 2 bases at J, with 6 bases between. The CDR3 contains 13 residues. Germline CDR1 MNHEY, CDR2 SMNVEV (reference sequence). Here the CDR3 reads CASSRVNTGELFF. The CDR3 DNA reads TGTGCCAGCAGTAGAGTAAACACCGGGGAGCTGTTTTTT.

This clonotype has at least ten counts. The chain uses TRBV7-8 and TRBJ2-7; D perhaps matches TRBD2 (6 bases). Trimming took off 5 bases at V and 3 bases at J, with 20 bases between the two ends. The CDR3 has 16 residues. Looked up from germline, CDR1 is SGHVS and CDR2 is FQNEAQ. The CDR3 reads CASSPTPAQEGYEQYF. In nucleotides, the CDR3 is TGTGCCAGCAGCCCCACCCCCGCCCAGGAGGGCTACGAGCAGTACTTC.

This clonotype was seen only a few times. One end of the junction is discordant with germline, which a read error may explain. This chain connects TRBV7-3 to TRBJ2-7; D is perhaps TRBD2 (7 bases). This CDR3 is 21 amino acids long. The germline V gene has CDR1 SGHTA and CDR2 FQGTGA. CDR3 loop: CASSLTSPGGISSKGHYEQYF. The CDR3 DNA sequence: TGTGCCAGCAGCCTAACTTCTCCGGGGGGAATTTCCTCTAAGGGACACTACGAGCAGTACTTC.

The chain has TRBV6-2 or TRBV6-3 and TRBJ2-1; weak D call: TRBD2 (5 bases). The germline V and J ends were trimmed by 6 bases and 2 bases, with 14 bases remaining between them. Germline CDR1 MNHEY, CDR2 SVGEGT. This CDR3 region has 15 residues. The CDR3 nucleotides are TGTGCCAGCAGCAGGTACGAGGGAGCCTACAATGAGCAGTTCTTC. Protein: CASSRYEGAYNEQFF.

The chain uses TRBV7-9 and TRBJ2-7; D is ambiguous. This CDR3 spans 10 amino acids. V gave up 6 bases and J gave up 12 bases, with 12 bases separating them. Germline-derived CDR1 and CDR2 are SEHNR and FQNEAQ (reference sequence). The CDR3 loop is CASSQGNLYF. The CDR3 DNA sequence: TGTGCCAGCAGTCAAGGGAATCTGTACTTC. The full variable domain, its missing parts supplied by reference TRBV7-9 and TRBJ2-7, is DTGVSQNPRHKITKRGQNVTFRCDPISEHNRLYWYRQTLGQGPEFLTYFQNEAQLEKSRLLSDRFSAERPKGSFSTLEIQRTEQGDSAMYLCASSQGNLYFGPGTRLTVT.

Many counts were recorded for this clonotype. This sequence joins TRBV4-1 and TRBJ1-1, with D perhaps matching TRBD1 (5 bases). Trimming took 1 base from V and 4 from J, leaving 13 bases between them. Per the germline V gene, CDR1 is MGHRA and CDR2 is YSYEKL. CDR3 length: 15 residues. CDR3 sequence (DNA): TGCGCCAGCAGCCAAGTATGGGGGGACCTCACTGAAGCTTTCTTT. Protein sequence: CASSQVWGDLTEAFF.

Many counts were recorded for this clonotype. CDR3 amino acids: CASSLGQGRTEAFF. CDR3 nucleotide sequence: TGCGCCAGCAGCCTAGGACAGGGACGAACTGAAGCTTTCTTT. The chain is built from TRBV5-1 and TRBJ1-1; 8 bases align to TRBD1. This CDR3 comprises 14 residues. V shed 4 bases, J shed 5 bases, and the junction held 7 bases outside the gene matches. The germline V gene encodes CDR1 SGHRS and CDR2 YFSETQ.

This chain uses TRBV7-3 with TRBJ2-5; 8 nucleotides match TRBD1. The germline gives CDR1 SGHTA, CDR2 FQGTGA. After removal of 5 bases from V and 5 bases from J, the junction contained 4 bases not matched to a gene. The CDR3 loop spans 13 amino acids. The CDR3 DNA sequence: TGTGCCAGCAGCCCACGGACAGGGGAGACCCAGTACTTC. Amino acids: CASSPRTGETQYF.

The V gene is TRBV27, the J gene TRBJ1-4; D remains unclear. Trimming removed 6 bases at V and 5 bases at J, with 10 bases between. This CDR3 comprises 13 residues. Germline CDR1 reads MNHEY; CDR2 reads SMNVEV (reference sequence). Written as DNA, the CDR3 is TGTGCCAGCAGGGAACAGTTAAATGAAAAACTGTTTTTT. It specifies CASREQLNEKLFF.

The chain combines TRBV6-5 with TRBJ1-4; tentative D call: TRBD1 (6 bases). Trimming shortened V by 5 bases and J by 3 bases, and 10 bases separated the two germline ends. The CDR3 spans 14 residues. CDR1 and CDR2 from the germline V gene are MNHEY and SVGAGI. This chain's CDR3 is CASSNRAANEKLFF. CDR3 DNA: TGTGCCAGCAGTAACAGGGCTGCTAATGAAAAACTGTTTTTT.

The V and J genes are TRBV9 and TRBJ2-1; a weak D match, TRBD1 (6 bases). Per the germline V gene, CDR1 is SGDLS and CDR2 is YYNGEE. The V gene lost 3 bases and the J gene lost 8 bases, with 12 bases spanning the gap. The CDR3 length is 13 residues. Here the CDR3 DNA reads TGTGCCAGCAGCGACACCAGGGGACATGAGCAGTTCTTC. Residues: CASSDTRGHEQFF.

This chain joins TRBV27 and TRBJ2-7; D gene unclear. The CDR3 sequence is 12 residues long. Germline V gene sequence: CDR1 MNHEY, CDR2 SMNVEV (reference sequence). The V end was cut by 2 bases, the J end by 5 bases, with 7 bases between. The CDR3 nucleotides are TGTGCCAGCAGTTTAGGCCCCAACGAGCAGTACTTC. Translation gives CASSLGPNEQYF.

By frequency in the sample, this clonotype is medium-sized (0.01 to 0.1%). The rearrangement joins TRBV4-2 to TRBJ2-1; 11 bases line up with TRBD1. V trimming: 0 bases; J trimming: 8 bases; junction bases outside the gene matches: 6. CDR3 length: 16 amino acids. Germline V gives CDR1 LGHNA, CDR2 YNFKEQ. The CDR3 protein is CASSQDVGTGGHEQFF. CDR3 nucleotides: TGTGCCAGCAGCCAAGATGTAGGGACAGGGGGGCATGAGCAGTTCTTC.